A selection of T cell receptor beta chains follows, all from one sample in a study of blood T cell repertoires in COVID-19. TCRdb keeps only in-frame clones here, not all; method: immunoSEQ multiplex PCR. The sample gives about 350,000 clones, 87% of which show up once; 9.5% to 10% is in the top ten. Source material: peripheral blood. All receptors derive from a man aged 30-40 years with COVID-19, enrolled during active disease. Each CDR3 is given with its conserved first and last residue. A D gene is named only where the DNA matches it firmly. A row's size may be missing; if present it is once, few, many or a size class.

j_call d_call clone_size v_call cdr3_nt cdr3_aa
TRBJ1-4 . once TRBV19 TGTGCCAGTAGTATTCGTCAGGGTTTTGCTAATGAAAAACTGTTTTTT CASSIRQGFANEKLFF
TRBJ2-7 . many TRBV7-2 TGTGCCAGCAGCGCCGCGCGAGGGAAATACGAGCAGTACTTC CASSAARGKYEQYF
TRBJ2-2 . . TRBV6-1 TGTGCCAGCAGTGAAGACCCGCGGAGGACCGGGGAGCTGTTTTTT CASSEDPRRTGELFF
TRBJ2-3 TRBD2 . TRBV7-2 TGTGCCAGCAGCCCCGGAGGAACTAGCGGGGCGGGTTGGGCAGATACGCAGTATTTT CASSPGGTSGAGWADTQYF
TRBJ1-5 . . TRBV27 TGTGCCAGCAGTTTCCCCACAGGGAGTCAGCCCCAGCATTTT CASSFPTGSQPQHF
TRBJ1-1 . . TRBV18 TGTGCCAGCTCACCACCCTCGATCGCGTCTGAAGCTTTCTTT CASSPPSIASEAFF
TRBJ1-2 TRBD1 . TRBV3-1/TRBV3-2 TGTGCCAGCAGCCAAGTGGGGACAGGGGTCGGCTACACCTTC CASSQVGTGVGYTF
TRBJ1-1 TRBD1 once TRBV5-6 TGTGCCAGCAGCTTATTCCTGGGACAGGGCAGCCTTGAAGCTTTCTTT CASSLFLGQGSLEAFF
TRBJ2-7 . . TRBV19 TGTGCCAGTAGTGGAGGGGTAAAGTCCTACGAGCAGTACTTC CASSGGVKSYEQYF
TRBJ1-1 . . TRBV6-5 TGTGCCAGCAGTTACGGTCCAGGGTACACTGAAGCTTTCTTT CASSYGPGYTEAFF
TRBJ1-6 . . TRBV7-2 TGTGCCAGCAGCTTAAGACAATCAAATTCACCCCTCCACTTT CASSLRQSNSPLHF
TRBJ2-6 TRBD1 . TRBV6-2/TRBV6-3 TGTGCCAGCAGTTTACAGGGGACCAACGTCCTGACTTTC CASSLQGTNVLTF
TRBJ2-7 . . TRBV20-1 TGCAGTGCTAGTCTATTGTGGAGGGGGCAGTCCTATATACACGAGCAGTACTTC CSASLLWRGQSYIHEQYF
TRBJ1-2 TRBD1 . TRBV19 TGTGCCAGTAGTATTGTACAGGGGGCGGGAGGCTACACCTTC CASSIVQGAGGYTF
TRBJ1-3 . . TRBV29-1 TGCAGCGTTGCCCAAACTGGAAACACCATATATTTT CSVAQTGNTIYF
TRBJ1-1 . . TRBV19 TGTGCCAGTAGTAGCGGGTTCGCCTGGAACACTGAAGCTTTCTTT CASSSGFAWNTEAFF